This record covers a single TCR beta chain. What it recognizes is unknown. The germline gene is not matched at one end of the junction; a read error may be the cause. Next came a second PCR, run for roughly 6 to 11 cycles, which used a sample-barcoded 5' primer along with a J-beta primer mix. Each cDNA molecule received a tag from a template-switch adaptor that had 12 random nucleotides. Each CDR3 protein is one row after TCRdb ran MiXCR on the 5' RACE reads. The sample yields hundreds of thousands of distinct CDR3 sequences, about 54% seen once. This record belongs to a study of blood T cells in healthy people across ages. Study conclusions and caveats: A strong correlation between TCR beta diversity and naive T cell percentage was seen. As age increased, TCR beta diversity per million T cells fell in a roughly linear fashion.

Approximately 9 milliliters was the volume of peripheral blood drawn from each donor. This CDR3 contains 15 residues. CDR1 is DFQATT, CDR2 SNEGSKA, per germline (reference sequence). Sequencing used blood. The receptor comes from a man in his sixties in good health. This chain uses TRBV20-1 with TRBJ2-1, with 9 bases aligning to TRBD1. The DNA of the CDR3 is TGCGGTGCTAGAGACCGGGACAGGGTTTTAAATGAGCAGTTCTTC. Protein: CGARDRDRVLNEQFF.